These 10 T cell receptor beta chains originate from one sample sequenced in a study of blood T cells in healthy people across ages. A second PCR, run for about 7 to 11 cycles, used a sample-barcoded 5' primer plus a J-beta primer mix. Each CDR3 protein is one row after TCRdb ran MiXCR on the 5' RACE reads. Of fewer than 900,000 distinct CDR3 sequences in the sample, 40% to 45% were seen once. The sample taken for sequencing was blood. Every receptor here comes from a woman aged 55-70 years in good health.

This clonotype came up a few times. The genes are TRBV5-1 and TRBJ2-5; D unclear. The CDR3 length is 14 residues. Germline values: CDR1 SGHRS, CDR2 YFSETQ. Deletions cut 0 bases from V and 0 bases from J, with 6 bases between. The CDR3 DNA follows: TGCGCCAGCAGCTTGGTACCAGACCAAGAGACCCAGTACTTC. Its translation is CASSLVPDQETQYF.

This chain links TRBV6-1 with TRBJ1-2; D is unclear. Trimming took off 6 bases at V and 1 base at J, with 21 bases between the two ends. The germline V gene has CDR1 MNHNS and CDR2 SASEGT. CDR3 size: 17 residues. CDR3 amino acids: CASRERDFKEGNYGYTF. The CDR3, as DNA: TGTGCCAGCAGGGAAAGAGACTTTAAGGAGGGTAACTATGGCTACACCTTC.

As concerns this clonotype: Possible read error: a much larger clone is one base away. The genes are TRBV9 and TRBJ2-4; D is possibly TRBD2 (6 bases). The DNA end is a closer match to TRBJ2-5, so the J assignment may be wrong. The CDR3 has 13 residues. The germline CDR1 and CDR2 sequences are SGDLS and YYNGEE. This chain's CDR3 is CASSVPGEETQYF. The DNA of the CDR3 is TGTGCCAGCAGCGTCCCGGGGGAAGAGACCCAGTACTTC.

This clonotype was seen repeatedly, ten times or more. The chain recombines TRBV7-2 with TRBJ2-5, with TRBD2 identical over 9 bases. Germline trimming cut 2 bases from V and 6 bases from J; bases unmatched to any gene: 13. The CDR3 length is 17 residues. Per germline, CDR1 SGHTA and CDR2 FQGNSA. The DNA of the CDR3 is TGTGCCAGCAGCTTATCACCAGGGCTAGCGGGAATTAAGACCCAGTACTTC. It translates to CASSLSPGLAGIKTQYF.

The CDR3 coding sequence is TGTGCCACCAACACGGGCACAGGGGGCTGTGGCTACACCTTC. Translation: CATNTGTGGCGYTF. The chain couples TRBV27 to TRBJ1-2; 9 bases are shared with TRBD1. The CDR3 has 14 residues. Germline V gene lookup returns CDR1 MNHEY and CDR2 SMNVEV (reference sequence). The V segment lost 10 bases and the J segment 7 bases; nucleotides outside the gene matches: 13.

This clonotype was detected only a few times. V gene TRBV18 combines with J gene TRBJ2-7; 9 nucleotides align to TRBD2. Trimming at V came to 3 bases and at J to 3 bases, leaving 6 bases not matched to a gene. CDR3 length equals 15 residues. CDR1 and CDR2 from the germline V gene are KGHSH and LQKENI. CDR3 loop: CASSPPGSGSYEQYF. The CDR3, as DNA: TGTGCCAGCTCACCCCCAGGTAGCGGGAGCTACGAGCAGTACTTC. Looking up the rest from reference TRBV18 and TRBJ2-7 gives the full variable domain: NAGVMQNPRHLVRRRGQEARLRCSPMKGHSHVYWYRQLPEEGLKFMVYLQKENIIDESGMPKERFSAEFPKEGPSILRIQQVVRGDSAAYFCASSPPGSGSYEQYFGPGTRLTVT.

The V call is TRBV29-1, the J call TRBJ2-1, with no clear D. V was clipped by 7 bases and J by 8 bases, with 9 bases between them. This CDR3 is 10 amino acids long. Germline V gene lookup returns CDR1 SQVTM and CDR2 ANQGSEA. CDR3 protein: CSALRDEQFF. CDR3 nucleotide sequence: TGCAGCGCTCTTAGGGATGAGCAGTTCTTC.

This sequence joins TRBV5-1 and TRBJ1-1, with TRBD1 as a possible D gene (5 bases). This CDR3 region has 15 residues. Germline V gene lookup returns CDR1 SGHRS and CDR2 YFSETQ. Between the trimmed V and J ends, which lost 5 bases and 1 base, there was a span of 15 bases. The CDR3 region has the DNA TGCGCCAGCAGGGGTGGGGGTCGGACGAACACTGAAGCTTTCTTT. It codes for CASRGGGRTNTEAFF.

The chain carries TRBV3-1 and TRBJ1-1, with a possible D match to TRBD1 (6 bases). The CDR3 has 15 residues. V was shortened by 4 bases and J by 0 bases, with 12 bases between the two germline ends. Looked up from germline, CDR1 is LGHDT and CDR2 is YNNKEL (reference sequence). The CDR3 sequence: CASSPHQGLNTEAFF. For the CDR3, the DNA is TGTGCCAGCAGCCCTCATCAGGGGTTGAACACTGAAGCTTTCTTT.

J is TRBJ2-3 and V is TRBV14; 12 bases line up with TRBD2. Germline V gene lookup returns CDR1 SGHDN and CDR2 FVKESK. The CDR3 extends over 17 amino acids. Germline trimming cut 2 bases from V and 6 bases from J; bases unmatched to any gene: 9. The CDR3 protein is CASSQTTSGSFGDTQYF. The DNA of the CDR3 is TGTGCCAGCAGCCAAACGACTAGCGGGAGTTTCGGTGATACGCAGTATTTT. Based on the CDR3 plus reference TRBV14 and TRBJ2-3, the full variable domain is EAGVTQFPSHSVIEKGQTVTLRCDPISGHDNLYWYRRVMGKEIKFLLHFVKESKQDESGMPNNRFLAERTGGTYSTLKVQPAELEDSGVYFCASSQTTSGSFGDTQYFGPGTRLTVL.